Reported below is one T cell receptor (beta chain). What it recognizes is unknown. Reverse transcription of extracted RNA yielded cDNA, which provided the sequencing template. This table comes from immunoSEQ multiplex PCR, and its TCRdb copy is limited to in-frame clones, with some not included. The sample consists of about 200,000 clones, roughly three fifths of them appearing once. The source of the sample is a study of CD8+ T cells in alopecia areata. Noted treatment: oral pan-JAK inhibitor, 5-10 mg twice daily. Sorting of PBMCs yielded the CD4+ and CD8+ T cells. CDR3 length equals 15 residues. Trimming shortened V by 0 bases and J by 3 bases, and 11 bases separated the two germline ends. From germline, CDR1 is SEHNR and CDR2 FQNEAQ (reference sequence). Study-level points and caveats: Scalp lesions, especially in alopecia totalis/universalis, had higher clonality than normal scalp. During tofacitinib treatment, many expanded lesional clones remained in scalp and blood. Alphabeta T cells residing in normal skin are also sequenced in scalp samples.

The origin of this receptor is a human donor with alopecia areata. Material: CD4+ T cells sorted from blood, obtained at week 4, from a patient treated with tofacitinib. The chain couples TRBV7-9 to TRBJ1-2; D unclear. For the CDR3, the DNA is TGTGCCAGCAGCTTAGCGGGCGCAGCGTACTATGGCTACACCTTC. It is translated as CASSLAGAAYYGYTF.